Below are 4 T cell receptor beta chains sequenced from a single sample in a study of spatial heterogeneity in lung cancer (dated by TCRdb to between 2019 and 2020). Study-wide conclusions, independent of this receptor: The tumor nonsynonymous mutation count correlated with the number of expanded alpha and beta TCRs within the tumor.

Libraries came from 5' RACE. The sequencing machine was a NextSeq 500. The public reads were reprocessed in TCRdb via fastp at Q25 and MiXCR, keeping in-frame beta chains. One record per CDR3 amino acid sequence lists the most common genes and DNA. The sample data list over 15,000 distinct CDR3 sequences, and roughly a tenth of these were observed just once. The ten biggest clones cover roughly a fifth of the sample. The time point label, read with the paper, signifies: sample taken at primary tumor resection. Their target antigens are unknown. The source material was lung tumor tissue, sampled at surgery. These receptors all come from a female donor with early-stage non-small cell lung cancer.

This clonotype is labeled medium-sized. This beta chain slipped into a library made for alpha chains as a stray read, so its size is not meaningful. The J gene is TRBJ1-1, the V gene TRBV7-9, with TRBD1 as a possible D gene (6 bases). Germline V CDR1 and CDR2: SEHNR, FQNEAQ (reference sequence). V was pared by 6 bases and J by 0 bases, with 14 bases between. The CDR3 covers 15 residues. CDR3 sequence: CASSSYRAVNTEAFF. The CDR3 DNA reads as TGTGCCAGCAGTTCCTACAGGGCAGTGAACACTGAAGCTTTCTTT.

Points on this clonotype: Within a library made for alpha chains, this beta chain is off target, and its count is uninformative. The chain is built from TRBV7-9 and TRBJ2-2; D call uncertain. V dropped 3 bases and J dropped 3 bases, with 14 bases sitting between them. This CDR3 is built from 16 residues. Germline CDR1 reads SEHNR; CDR2 reads FQNEAQ (reference sequence). The CDR3 region is CASSLIRLADTGELFF. For the CDR3, the DNA is TGTGCCAGCAGCTTGATCCGCCTGGCGGACACCGGGGAGCTGTTTTTT.

For this clonotype: Since it is a stray read in a library aimed at alpha chains, this beta chain has a size that is not meaningful. The V gene is TRBV5-5, the J gene TRBJ1-6; the D gene is possibly TRBD1 (5 bases). From germline, CDR1 is SGHKS and CDR2 YYEKEE (reference sequence). The CDR3 is 16 residues long. V was trimmed by 4 bases and J by 8 bases, leaving 19 bases between them. The CDR3 coding sequence is TGTGCCAGCAGCCCAAACTCGGACATTTCCGATTCACCCCTCCACTTT. Translating gives CASSPNSDISDSPLHF. Full variable domain (rest looked up from reference TRBV5-5 and TRBJ1-6): DAGVTQSPTHLIKTRGQQVTLRCSPISGHKSVSWYQQVLGQGPQFIFQYYEKEERGRGNFPDRFSARQFPNYSSELNVNALLLGDSALYLCASSPNSDISDSPLHFGNGTRLTVT.

On this clonotype itself: This beta chain slipped into a library made for alpha chains as a stray read, so its size is not meaningful. This chain links TRBV12-5 with TRBJ2-7; TRBD1 is a possible D gene (7 bases). The V gene lost 5 bases and the J gene lost 8 bases, with 16 bases spanning the gap. This CDR3 has 13 amino acids. Per germline, CDR1 LGHNT and CDR2 FRNRAP. The CDR3 spells CASGPVGGGQQYF. The CDR3 nucleotides are TGTGCTAGTGGTCCGGTTGGAGGGGGCCAGCAGTACTTC.